The 3 T cell receptor beta chains presented below share a single source sample, sequenced in a study of T cells in localized non-small cell lung cancer. The table came from immunoSEQ multiplex PCR; TCRdb's copy has only in-frame clones and leaves some out. This sample has roughly 89,000 clones, with approximately 91% found just once. The sequences come from PBMCs, collected before any cancer treatment. The receptors derive from a woman aged 35 to 70 with stage II squamous cell lung carcinoma.

In its sample, this clone was seen once. The chain links TRBV19 to TRBJ2-1; TRBD1 might be the D (5 bases). Trimming pared 5 bases from V and 6 bases from J, leaving 26 bases between. CDR3 length equals 18 residues. Germline CDR1 is LNHDA and CDR2 is SQIVND (reference sequence). The CDR3 DNA sequence: TGTGCCAGTAGTGCGAGCCTCACGACAGACACTCGGTCCAATGAGCAGTTCTTC. This sequence encodes CASSASLTTDTRSNEQFF.

This rearrangement joins TRBV18 to TRBJ2-5; D not certain. The CDR3 totals 12 residues. CDR1 is KGHSH and CDR2 is LQKENI in the germline V gene. V gave up 1 base and J gave up 5 bases, with 5 bases separating them. The CDR3 region is CASSPLSETQYF. The CDR3 nucleotides are TGTGCCAGCTCACCACTCTCTGAGACCCAGTACTTC.

The count of this clone is one. The chain uses TRBV19 and TRBJ1-5; 7 positions match TRBD1. This CDR3 has 16 amino acids. V lost 6 bases and J lost 6; bases outside the gene matches: 14. Germline V gene data show CDR1 as LNHDA and CDR2 as SQIVND (reference sequence). CDR3 sequence (DNA): TGTGCCAGTAGCCATTCGGGACAGTCCGCCCGTCAGCCCCAGCATTTT. Protein product: CASSHSGQSARQPQHF.